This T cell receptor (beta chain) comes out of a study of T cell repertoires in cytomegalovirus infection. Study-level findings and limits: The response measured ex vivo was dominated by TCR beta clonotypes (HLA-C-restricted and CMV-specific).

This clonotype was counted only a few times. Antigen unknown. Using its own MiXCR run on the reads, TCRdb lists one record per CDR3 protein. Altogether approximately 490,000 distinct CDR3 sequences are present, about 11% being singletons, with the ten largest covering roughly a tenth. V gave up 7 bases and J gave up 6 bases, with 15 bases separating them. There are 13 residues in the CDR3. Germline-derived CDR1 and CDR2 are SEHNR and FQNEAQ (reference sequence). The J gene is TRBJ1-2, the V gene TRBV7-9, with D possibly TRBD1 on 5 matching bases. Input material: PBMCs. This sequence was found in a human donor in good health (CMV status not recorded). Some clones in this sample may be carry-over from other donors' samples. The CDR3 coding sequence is TGTGCCAGCACCGCTTGGGGGGAGGATGGCTACACCTTC. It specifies CASTAWGEDGYTF.